One sample yielded the 23 T cell receptor beta chains listed below, sequenced in a study of cytomegalovirus exposure and HLA in healthy donors. A multiplex PCR was run with 60 Vbeta primers and 13 Jbeta primers. Libraries were prepared by immunoSEQ multiplex PCR; TCRdb keeps only in-frame clonotypes and omits some of them. Here the sample spans around 94,000 clones, 63% being singletons. The specimen was PBMCs. The receptors derive from a human donor in good health.

The chain couples TRBV5-1 to TRBJ2-7; 7 nucleotides line up with TRBD2. Germline CDR1 reads SGHRS; CDR2 reads YFSETQ. This CDR3 has 14 residues. Trimming removed 0 bases from V and 4 bases from J; junction bases left unmatched: 4. CDR3 protein: CASSLAGGVYEQYF. The CDR3 DNA follows: TGCGCCAGCAGCTTGGCGGGGGGTGTTTACGAGCAGTACTTC.

The chain recombines TRBV30 with TRBJ2-7; 11 nucleotides line up with TRBD1. Trimming removed 2 bases from V and 5 bases from J; junction bases left unmatched: 11. The CDR3 covers 16 residues. Germline V lookup: CDR1 GTSNPN, CDR2 SVGIG (reference sequence). CDR3 residues: CAWSPTLRTGGDEQYF. Here the CDR3 DNA reads TGTGCCTGGAGTCCAACCTTACGGACAGGGGGCGACGAGCAGTACTTC.

The chain has TRBV6-6 and TRBJ2-5; 7 nucleotides match TRBD2. This CDR3 comprises 16 residues. The germline gives CDR1 MNHNY, CDR2 SVGAGI (reference sequence). Losses at the gene ends were 7 bases for V and 5 bases for J; bases not matched to a gene: 16. CDR3 in amino acids: CASTHSGRERGETQYF. In DNA, the CDR3 is TGTGCCAGCACCCACTCAGGGCGGGAGCGGGGTGAGACCCAGTACTTC.

CDR3 residues: CASSPPRIRGNEAFF. In DNA, the CDR3 is TGTGCCAGCTCACCACCGAGGATTAGGGGGAATGAAGCTTTCTTT. V is TRBV18 and J is TRBJ1-1, with D possibly being TRBD1 (6 bases). V lost 0 bases and J 7 bases, leaving 15 bases between the germline ends. This CDR3 comprises 15 residues. Germline V gene data show CDR1 as KGHSH and CDR2 as LQKENI.

CDR3 coding DNA: TGTGCCAGCAGTTTCAGGGCCGCTAACTATGGCTACACCTTC. Translation gives CASSFRAANYGYTF. The chain employs TRBV27 and TRBJ1-2, with D possibly matching TRBD1 (5 bases). The germline gives CDR1 MNHEY, CDR2 SMNVEV (reference sequence). CDR3 length: 14 residues. The V gene lost 3 bases and the J gene lost 0 bases, with 8 bases spanning the gap.

The CDR3 loop is CASSVDGSPDTQYF. The CDR3 bases are TGTGCCAGCAGCGTAGATGGTAGCCCAGATACGCAGTATTTT. V usage is TRBV9 and J usage is TRBJ2-3; D remains unclear. The V end lost 0 bases, the J end lost 4 bases, and 9 bases lay between the germline ends. The germline CDR1 and CDR2 sequences are SGDLS and YYNGEE. This CDR3 is 14 amino acids long. Full variable domain (missing parts from reference TRBV9 and TRBJ2-3): DSGVTQTPKHLITATGQRVTLRCSPRSGDLSVYWYQQSLDQGLQFLIQYYNGEERAKGNILERFSAQQFPDLHSELNLSSLELGDSALYFCASSVDGSPDTQYFGPGTRLTVL.

V is TRBV18 and J is TRBJ1-1; possible D gene TRBD1, 5 bases. The CDR3 is 15 residues long. Germline values: CDR1 KGHSH, CDR2 LQKENI. V lost 0 bases, J lost 1 base, and 9 bases lay in between. The CDR3 reads CASSPPGGKNTEAFF. The CDR3 nucleotides are TGTGCCAGCTCACCACCCGGGGGTAAGAACACTGAAGCTTTCTTT.

Here the CDR3 reads CASRNTRVARGELFF. Written as DNA, the CDR3 is TGTGCCAGCAGAAACACCAGGGTGGCTCGGGGGGAGCTGTTTTTT. The J gene is TRBJ2-2, the V gene TRBV11-2; the D gene is possibly TRBD1 (5 bases). The CDR3 consists of 15 residues. Germline assignment: CDR1 SGHAT and CDR2 FQNNGV. Trimming took 6 bases from V and 8 from J, leaving 19 bases between them.

In DNA, the CDR3 is TGTGCCAGCAGCTTGGGGGACTTCCCCTACGAGCAGTACTTC. It translates to CASSLGDFPYEQYF. This chain joins TRBV5-4 and TRBJ2-7; TRBD2 is a possible D gene (6 bases). Germline V gene sequence: CDR1 SGHNT, CDR2 YYREEE (reference sequence). This CDR3 spans 14 amino acids. Trimming stripped 0 bases from V and 2 bases from J, with 9 bases between.

The J gene is TRBJ1-3, the V gene TRBV7-2; D remains ambiguous. V dropped 5 bases and J dropped 0 bases, with 8 bases sitting between them. The CDR3 extends over 14 amino acids. Germline loops: CDR1 SGHTA, CDR2 FQGNSA. The CDR3 reads CASSPQPSGNTIYF. The CDR3 DNA follows: TGTGCCAGCAGCCCACAACCCTCTGGAAACACCATATATTTT.

The chain combines TRBV10-2 with TRBJ2-5, with a possible D match to TRBD2 (5 bases). The CDR3 is 15 residues long. Trimming took off 7 bases at V and 1 base at J, with 16 bases between the two ends. CDR1 and CDR2 from the germline V gene are WSHSY and SAAADI. In DNA, the CDR3 is TGCGCCAGCACTCCCCTAGGAGGTATCCAAGAGACCCAGTACTTC. Protein sequence: CASTPLGGIQETQYF.

This chain connects TRBV9 to TRBJ2-7; 10 nucleotides line up with TRBD2. Germline V gives CDR1 SGDLS, CDR2 YYNGEE. V gave up 0 bases and J gave up 5 bases; unmatched junction bases: 14. The CDR3 has 18 amino acids. In DNA form, the CDR3 reads TGTGCCAGCAGCGTAGGGGGTCCGTTGGGGACTAGCGATCACGAGCAGTACTTC. Amino acid sequence: CASSVGGPLGTSDHEQYF.

This clone was detected only once. The chain employs TRBV14 and TRBJ2-1; no clear D gene. The V and J ends lost 8 bases and 10 bases respectively, with 12 bases between them. The CDR3 spans 11 residues. Germline V gene sequence: CDR1 SGHDN, CDR2 FVKESK. DNA of the CDR3: TGTGCCAGCGGTGTTATACAGGAGCAGTTCTTC. Translated: CASGVIQEQFF.

The CDR3 here is CASSLGQGGETQYF. CDR3 nucleotides: TGTGCCAGCAGCTTGGGACAGGGAGGGGAGACCCAGTACTTC. The genes are TRBV13 and TRBJ2-5, with 9 nucleotides matching TRBD1. CDR3 length equals 14 residues. V lost 3 bases to trimming and J lost 5 bases; unmatched junction nucleotides: 4. Germline V lookup: CDR1 PRHDT, CDR2 FYEKMQ (reference sequence).

This chain joins TRBV2 and TRBJ1-5; D is perhaps TRBD1 (6 bases). Trimming shortened V by 1 base and J by 7 bases, and 8 bases separated the two germline ends. The CDR3 totals 13 residues. The germline V gene has CDR1 SNHLY and CDR2 FYNNEI. CDR3 DNA sequence: TGTGCCAGCAGTGAAGACAGGGCCCAGCCCCAGCATTTT. Its translation: CASSEDRAQPQHF. Full variable domain (rest looked up from reference TRBV2 and TRBJ1-5): EPEVTQTPSHQVTQMGQEVILRCVPISNHLYFYWYRQILGQKVEFLVSFYNNEISEKSEIFDDQFSVERPDGSNFTLKIRSTKLEDSAMYFCASSEDRAQPQHFGDGTRLSIL.

This chain links TRBV19 with TRBJ2-1; 10 nucleotides match TRBD2. Germline V gene sequence: CDR1 LNHDA, CDR2 SQIVND (reference sequence). Trimming took 5 bases from V and 9 from J; bases not matched to a gene: 10. This CDR3 contains 15 residues. This CDR3 is CASSVLAGVRVEQFF. DNA of the CDR3: TGTGCCAGTAGTGTGCTAGCGGGAGTTCGGGTTGAGCAGTTCTTC.

V usage is TRBV6-5 and J usage is TRBJ2-7, with 9 bases lining up with TRBD2. The junction had 11 bases not matched to a gene; V was cut back by 7 bases and J by 4 bases. The germline CDR1 and CDR2 sequences are MNHEY and SVGAGI. The CDR3 loop spans 15 amino acids. Here the CDR3 DNA reads TGTGCCAGCAAAAAAGGGACTAGCCGTGAGTACGAGCAGTACTTC. This sequence encodes CASKKGTSREYEQYF.

Of note for this clone: A junction boundary mismatches the germline segment, possibly from a read error. The V call is TRBV7-7, the J call TRBJ2-2; D gene unclear. CDR1 SSHAT and CDR2 FNYEAQ come from the germline V gene (reference sequence). CDR3 size: 13 residues. CDR3 in DNA: TGTGCTAGCAGCCCCGGGTATGCCGGGGAGCTGTTTTTT. Translated: CASSPGYAGELFF.

The V call is TRBV5-4, the J call TRBJ2-3; D is possibly TRBD2 (6 bases). Germline V gene data show CDR1 as SGHNT and CDR2 as YYREEE (reference sequence). The V end lost 4 bases, the J end lost 6 bases, and 21 bases lay between the germline ends. The CDR3 contains 16 residues. The CDR3 sequence: CASSPPGGRGGDTQYF. CDR3 DNA: TGTGCCAGCAGCCCACCAGGAGGGCGGGGCGGTGATACGCAGTATTTT.

J is TRBJ2-5 and V is TRBV6-1; D may be TRBD1 (6 bases). The DNA end is more similar to TRBJ2-7, so the J call may be wrong. CDR1 is MNHNS, CDR2 SASEGT, per germline. The CDR3 is 12 amino acids. The CDR3 nucleotides read TGTGCCGGGATGAGAAACAGGGACGAGCAGTACTTC. It translates to CAGMRNRDEQYF.

The chain employs TRBV11-2 and TRBJ2-3; 7 nucleotides align to TRBD2. The CDR3 totals 11 residues. The germline gives CDR1 SGHAT, CDR2 FQNNGV. CDR3 coding DNA: TGTGCGGGGGGGAGTGCAGATACGCAGTATTTT. This sequence encodes CAGGSADTQYF. The whole variable domain, filled in from reference TRBV11-2 and TRBJ2-3, reads EAGVAQSPRYKIIEKRQSVAFWCNPISGHATLYWYQQILGQGPKLLIQFQNNGVVDDSQLPKDRFSAERLKGVDSTLKIQPAKLEDSAVYLCAGGSADTQYFGPGTRLTVL.

There are a few counts of this clone. CDR3 nucleotide sequence: TGTGCCAGCAGTTTATCCCCCGGGACAAACCGTGGAGAAGCTTTCTTT. This encodes CASSLSPGTNRGEAFF. The chain carries TRBV28 and TRBJ1-1; D possibly corresponds to TRBD1 (6 bases). The germline CDR1 and CDR2 sequences are MDHEN and SYDVKM. CDR3 length equals 16 residues. V gave up 1 base and J gave up 8 bases, with 20 bases separating them.

This clone was seen only once. The V call is TRBV27, the J call TRBJ2-1, with 10 nucleotides matching TRBD2. CDR1 MNHEY and CDR2 SMNVEV come from the germline V gene (reference sequence). The ends lost 3 bases at V and 9 bases at J; junction bases unmatched: 2. The CDR3 contains 13 residues. In DNA, the CDR3 is TGTGCCAGCAGTTTTGCTAGCGGGAGTGAGCAGTTCTTC. Translation gives CASSFASGSEQFF.